Below, one TCR beta chain is given with its context. Per the original methods: Amplification from reference gene primers served as the basis for estimated nucleated cell counts. Profiled with immunoSEQ multiplex PCR; TCRdb holds only in-frame clones, not every one. That table furnishes V, J and clone size, whereas the DNA furnished D and trimming. There are about 260,000 clones in the sample; 88% occur only once, and approximately 10% lies in the top ten. The V gene's germline CDR1 is SNHLY and CDR2 FYNNEI. The V gene end was trimmed by 6 bases and the J gene end by 6 bases; junction bases not matched to a gene: 10. The CDR3 sequence is 15 residues long. Enrolment of Seattle patients took place during active infection, and they were followed longitudinally. This record belongs to a study of blood T cell repertoires in COVID-19. Study-level background: Researchers got acute and convalescent COVID-19 samples from the United States, Italy and Spain. Sources were T cells, B-cell-depleted T cells, or PBMCs; the material itself was cDNA or gDNA.

The sequenced material came from peripheral blood. The chain links TRBV2 to TRBJ2-2; 7 positions agree with TRBD1. This sequence originates from a woman aged 30 to 39 with COVID-19, enrolled during active disease. The CDR3 nucleotides read TGTGCCAGCAGGGTGGGCCAGGGGGATCCCGGGGAGCTGTTTTTT. Translating it yields CASRVGQGDPGELFF.